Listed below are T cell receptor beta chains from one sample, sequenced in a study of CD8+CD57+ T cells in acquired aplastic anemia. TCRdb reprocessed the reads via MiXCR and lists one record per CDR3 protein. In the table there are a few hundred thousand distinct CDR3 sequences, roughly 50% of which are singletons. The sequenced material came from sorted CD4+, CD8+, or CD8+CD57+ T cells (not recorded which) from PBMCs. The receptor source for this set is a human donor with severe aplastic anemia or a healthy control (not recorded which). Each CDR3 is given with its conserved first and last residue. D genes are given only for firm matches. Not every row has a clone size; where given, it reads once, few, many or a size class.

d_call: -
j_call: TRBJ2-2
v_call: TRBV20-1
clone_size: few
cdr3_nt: TGCAGTGCTAGGGGGGCATTTAACACCGGGGAGCTGTTTTTT
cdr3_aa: CSARGAFNTGELFF

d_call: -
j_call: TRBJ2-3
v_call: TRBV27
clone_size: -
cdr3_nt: TGTGCCAGCAGTTTTCGACCAACTGCCACAGATACGCAGTATTTT
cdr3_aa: CASSFRPTATDTQYF

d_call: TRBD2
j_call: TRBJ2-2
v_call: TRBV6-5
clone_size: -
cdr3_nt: TGTGCCAGCGGCCCCTGGGGGGCGGGGGGTCAAACGGGGGAGCTGTTTTTT
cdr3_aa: CASGPWGAGGQTGELFF

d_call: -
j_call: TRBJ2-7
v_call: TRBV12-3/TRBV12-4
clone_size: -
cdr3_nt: TGTGCCAGCAGTCCCACAGGGACCAACGAGCAGTACTTC
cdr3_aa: CASSPTGTNEQYF

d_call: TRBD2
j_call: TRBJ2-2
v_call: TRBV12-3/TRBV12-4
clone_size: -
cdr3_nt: TGTGCCAGCAAGGACCATGGACTAGCGGTGGAGCTGTTTTTT
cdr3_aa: CASKDHGLAVELFF

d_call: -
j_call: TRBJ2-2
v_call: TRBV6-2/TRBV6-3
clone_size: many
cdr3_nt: TGTGCCAGCAGCCCAGGACAGAACCGAGCTAACACCGGGGAGCTGTTTTTT
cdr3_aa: CASSPGQNRANTGELFF

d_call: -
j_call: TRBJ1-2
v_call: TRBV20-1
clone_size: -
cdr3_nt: TGCAGTGTGCCCAGACAGCAGGCATATGGCTACACCTTC
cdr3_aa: CSVPRQQAYGYTF

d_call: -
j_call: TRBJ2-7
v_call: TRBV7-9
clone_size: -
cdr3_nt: TGCGCCAGCAGGCCGGTGGGTTCCTACGAGCAGTACTTC
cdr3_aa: CASRPVGSYEQYF

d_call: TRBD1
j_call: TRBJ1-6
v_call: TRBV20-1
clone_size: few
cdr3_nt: TGCAGTGCCGCTACCGGGACAGGGGGCATTTCACCCCTCCACTTT
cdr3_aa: CSAATGTGGISPLHF

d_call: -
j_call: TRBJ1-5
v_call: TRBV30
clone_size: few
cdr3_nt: TGTGCCTGGAGTCCCCCGGACCGGGGCAATCAGCCCCAGCATTTT
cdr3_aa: CAWSPPDRGNQPQHF

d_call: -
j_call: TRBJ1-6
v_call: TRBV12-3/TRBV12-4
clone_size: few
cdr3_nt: TGTGCCAGCAGTACGACCGACTCACCCCTCCACTTT
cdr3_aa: CASSTTDSPLHF

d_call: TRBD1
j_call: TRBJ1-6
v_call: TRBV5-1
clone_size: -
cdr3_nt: TGCGCCAGCAGCTCCTCCCGACAGGGCGGGAATTCACCCCTCCACTTT
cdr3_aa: CASSSSRQGGNSPLHF

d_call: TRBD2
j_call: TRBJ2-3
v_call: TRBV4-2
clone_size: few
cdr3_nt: TGTGCCAGCAGCCAAGCTTCTAGCGGGGGCTCAGATACGCAGTATTTT
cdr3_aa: CASSQASSGGSDTQYF

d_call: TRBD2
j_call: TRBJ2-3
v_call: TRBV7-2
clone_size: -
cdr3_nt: TGTGCCAGCAGCCCCACCGGGACTAGGTTAGATACGCAGTATTTT
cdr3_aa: CASSPTGTRLDTQYF

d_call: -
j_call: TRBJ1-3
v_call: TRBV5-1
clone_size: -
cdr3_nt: TGCGCCAGCATCCCCGGGTACGAAAACACCATATATTTT
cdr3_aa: CASIPGYENTIYF

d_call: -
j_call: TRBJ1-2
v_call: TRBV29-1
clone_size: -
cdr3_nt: TGCAGCGTTGGACGGGGGGCTACTGGCTACACCTTC
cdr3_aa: CSVGRGATGYTF

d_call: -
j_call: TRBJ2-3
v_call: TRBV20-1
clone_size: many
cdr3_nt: TGCAGTGCTAGGACCACAGATACGCAGTATTTT
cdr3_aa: CSARTTDTQYF

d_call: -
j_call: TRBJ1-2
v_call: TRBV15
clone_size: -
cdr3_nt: TGTGCCACCAGCAGAGAGGCAGGTCGCACGCGCTATGGCTACACCTTC
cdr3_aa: CATSREAGRTRYGYTF

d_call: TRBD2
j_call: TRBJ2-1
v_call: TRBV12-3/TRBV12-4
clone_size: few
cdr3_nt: TGTGCCAGCAGTTTAGGGACTAGCGACTACAATGAGCAGTTCTTC
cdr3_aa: CASSLGTSDYNEQFF

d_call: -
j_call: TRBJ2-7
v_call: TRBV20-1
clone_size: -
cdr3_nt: TGCAGCGTTGGAAATTGGGTGCACGAGCAGTACTTC
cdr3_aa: CSVGNWVHEQYF

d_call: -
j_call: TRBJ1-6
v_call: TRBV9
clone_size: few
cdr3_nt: TGTGCCAGCAGCGTAGCTCTTACGAATTCACCCCTCCACTTT
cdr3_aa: CASSVALTNSPLHF

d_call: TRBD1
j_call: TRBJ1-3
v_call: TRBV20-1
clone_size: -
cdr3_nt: TGCAGTGCTAGAGATTTACAGGGGGCGGATGGAAACACCATATATTTT
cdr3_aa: CSARDLQGADGNTIYF

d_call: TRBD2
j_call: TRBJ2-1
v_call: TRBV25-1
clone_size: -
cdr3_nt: TGTGCCAGCAGTGTTCTAGCGGGAGGAACGTACAATGAGCAGTTCTTC
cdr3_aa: CASSVLAGGTYNEQFF

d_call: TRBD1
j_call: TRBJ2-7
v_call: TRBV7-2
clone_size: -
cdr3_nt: TGTGCCAGCAGCTTAGTTTGGGACAGGGGGGCCTACGAGCAGTACTTC
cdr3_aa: CASSLVWDRGAYEQYF

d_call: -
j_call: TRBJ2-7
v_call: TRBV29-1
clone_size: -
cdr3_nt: TGCAGCGCTACCCGTGGTGGGGGGTTCGACGAGCAGTACTTC
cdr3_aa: CSATRGGGFDEQYF

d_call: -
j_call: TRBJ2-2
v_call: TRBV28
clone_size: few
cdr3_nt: TGTGCCAGCAGTTTTACGAGGCCCACCGGGGAGCTGTTTTTT
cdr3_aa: CASSFTRPTGELFF

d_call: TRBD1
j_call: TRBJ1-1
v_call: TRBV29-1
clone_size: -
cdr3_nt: TGCAGCGAGGCGGGACAGACTAGCATGAACACTGAAGCTTTCTTT
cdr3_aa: CSEAGQTSMNTEAFF

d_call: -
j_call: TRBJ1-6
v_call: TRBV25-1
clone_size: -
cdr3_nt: TGTGCCAGCAGTGAAGGGACGGATTTTAATTCACCCCTCCACTTT
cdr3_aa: CASSEGTDFNSPLHF

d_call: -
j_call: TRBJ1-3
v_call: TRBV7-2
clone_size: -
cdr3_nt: TGTGCCAGCAGCTTAGAAGCCTTAGGTGGACAGCACTCTGGAAACACCATATATTTT
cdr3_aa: CASSLEALGGQHSGNTIYF

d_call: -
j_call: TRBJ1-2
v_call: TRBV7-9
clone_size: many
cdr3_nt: TGTGCCAGCAGCTTAGTAGGGGACCCTAACTATGGCTACACCTTC
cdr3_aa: CASSLVGDPNYGYTF

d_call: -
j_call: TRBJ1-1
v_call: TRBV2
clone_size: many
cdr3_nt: TGTGCCAGCAGTCGGACCATGAACACTGAAGCTTTCTTT
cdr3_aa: CASSRTMNTEAFF

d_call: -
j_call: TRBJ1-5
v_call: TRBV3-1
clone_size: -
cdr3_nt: TGTGCCAGCAGCCAAGACGTGGGGGGGGGCAGGACGAATCAGCCCCAGCATTTT
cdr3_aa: CASSQDVGGGRTNQPQHF

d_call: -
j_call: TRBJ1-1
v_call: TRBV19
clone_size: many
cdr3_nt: TGTGCCAGTAGTGCGGAAACGGACTCCCATCTCGATTTAGCTTTCTTT
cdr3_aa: CASSAETDSHLDLAFF

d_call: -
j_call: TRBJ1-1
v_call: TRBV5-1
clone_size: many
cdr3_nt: TGCGCCAGCAGCTTGGCTGCCGTGAACATTGAAGCTTTCTTT
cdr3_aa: CASSLAAVNIEAFF

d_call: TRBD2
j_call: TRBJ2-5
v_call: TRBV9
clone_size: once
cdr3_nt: TGTGCCAGCAGCACCTCTAGCGGGGGGATCAACCAAGAGACCCAGTACTTC
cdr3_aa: CASSTSSGGINQETQYF

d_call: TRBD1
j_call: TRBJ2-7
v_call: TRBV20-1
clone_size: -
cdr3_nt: TGCAGTGCTAGGGCAACGGGACAGGGATTTTCCTACGAGCAGTACTTC
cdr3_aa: CSARATGQGFSYEQYF

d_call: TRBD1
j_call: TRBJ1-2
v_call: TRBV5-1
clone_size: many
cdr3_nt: TGCGCCAGCAGACTTTACACGGACAGGGGTGACTATGGCTACACCTTC
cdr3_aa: CASRLYTDRGDYGYTF

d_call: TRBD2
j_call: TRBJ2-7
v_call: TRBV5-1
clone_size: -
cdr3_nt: TGCGCCAGCAGCTCGGGACTAGCCTCAGTCCACGAGCAGTACTTC
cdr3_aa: CASSSGLASVHEQYF

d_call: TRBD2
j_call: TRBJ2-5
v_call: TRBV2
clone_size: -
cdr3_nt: TGTGCCAGCAGGGGGACTAGCGGGGGGTCTCGGGAGACCCAGTACTTC
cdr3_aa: CASRGTSGGSRETQYF

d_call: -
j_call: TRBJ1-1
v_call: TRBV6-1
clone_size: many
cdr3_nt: TGTGCCAGCAGTGAATCGGGGGCCCTGAACGCTGAAGCTTTCTTT
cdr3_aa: CASSESGALNAEAFF

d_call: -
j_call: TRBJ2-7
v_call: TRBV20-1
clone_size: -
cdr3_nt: TGCAGTGCTATACGGGACACAACCGACGAGCAGTACTTC
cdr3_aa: CSAIRDTTDEQYF